Sequencing of this T cell receptor (beta chain) was carried out in a study of tumor and adjacent non-tumor tissue in lung cancer (dated by TCRdb to 2016 to 2018). For the wider study: Patients with adenocarcinoma (over 11), squamous cell carcinoma (2) and small cell lung cancer (1) were included in the cohort. Ages among the roughly 15 patients ranged from about 30 to 85 years, there were roughly 10 men and 5 women, and disease was at TNM stage I to III. A total of 95 million to 150 million productive TCRbeta reads were generated by sequencing, corresponding to an average of around 3.8 million reads per sample. Bulk TCRbeta repertoires were compared between lung tumor tissue and matched distant non-tumor lung tissue obtained from fewer than 18 lung cancer patients. Some 30 paired specimens, one tumor and one normal lung sample per patient, were profiled by TCRbeta CDR3 sequencing. What the research found in general, with its limitations: The cohort had only roughly 14 patients, and the authors noted that larger samples and more detailed clinical data are needed. TCR diversity (inverse Simpson) was significantly higher in tumor than in normal lung tissue (431.37 vs 166.20, P = 0.0075, Mann-Whitney U test). TCR diversity was significantly higher in younger patients, and higher tumor TCR diversity was associated with shorter overall and disease-free survival. In normal lung, the top 100 clones accounted for a significantly larger cumulative share of the repertoire than in tumor tissue. Peripheral blood was not sequenced, so blood TCRbeta repertoires in these lung cancer patients were not examined. Neither the sequencing platform nor unique molecular identifiers are named or mentioned anywhere in the methods.

The library was made by multiplex PCR. The instrument given in TCRdb is Illumina HiSeq 2500. Following protocols modified from ARM-PCR, the researchers constructed TCRbeta libraries through three rounds of nested PCR with primers (Table S4). Before sequencing, PCR products of 200-500 bp were excised from the gel and purified with the QIAquick gel extraction kit. The source study handled its data this way. Reads were cleaned using Trimmomatic, were merged into complete CDR3 sequences using FLASH, and were assigned to V(D)J germline segments using MiTCR. Clonal diversity was calculated as the inverse Simpson's index using VDJtools. Productive reads were defined as in-frame sequences without a premature stop codon. TCRdb trimmed public reads at Q25 via fastp, called clones via MiXCR and kept in-frame beta chains. Rows with one shared CDR3 protein collapse into an entry with the most common genes and DNA. These V and J calls derive from TCRdb rather than the authors' analysis. The sample profile shows approximately 90,000 distinct CDR3 sequences; around three fifths of them were found once. The top ten hold 15% of the sample.

About this clonotype itself: Its target antigen remains unknown. A read error is likely, as this CDR3 ends without the conserved phenylalanine or tryptophan. The limits of the CDR3 on the DNA are not certain, so only TCRdb's listed CDR3 is given.

The CDR3 numbers 10 amino acids, ends counted. CDR1 and CDR2 (MRHNA, SNTAGT) derive from the germline V gene. Bulk unsorted tissue served as the source for RNA extraction, and RNA quality was assessed using a NanoDrop ND-1000 and an Agilent 2100. Donors were newly diagnosed lung cancer patients admitted for thoracic surgery in China between August and November 2014, without prior chemotherapy. Anyone who had undergone radiotherapy or chemotherapy before, or who had another cancer at the same time, was left out of the study. Pieces of surgical tissue measuring roughly 1-2.1 cm3 were kept in RNAlater solution and held at -80 degrees C until needed.

The origin of this receptor is a man in his 70s with non-small cell lung cancer. Input material: lung tumor tissue. Here the chain combines TRBV6-4 and TRBJ1-1; the table assigns TRBD1, which was not confirmed against the DNA. The CDR3 has the sequence CASNHTGIPS.